This TCR beta chain was captured in a study of shared clonotypes between healthy human individuals. Study-wide findings and caveats: Some naive CD4 clonotypes, 5% to 5.5%, turned up in common across four donors.

Germline values: CDR1 SGHTA, CDR2 FQGNSA. V shed 3 bases and J shed 0 bases, with 8 bases lying between them. CDR3 size: 14 residues. The assay was carried out at the deep level. For every subset, genomic DNA was evenly distributed across several immunoSEQ plates. Sequencing used immunoSEQ multiplex PCR; TCRdb keeps in-frame clones, though not all of them. The sample has around 700,000 clones, roughly 72% seen once. Splitting of CD4+ cells produced CD45RA+ naive and CD45RA-negative memory subsets. Concerning this clone: Its antigen is not known. This same CDR3 is encoded by further DNA sequences in the sample.

Sequencing was done on a sample of memory CD4+ T cells sorted from blood. Subset indicated: CD45RA-negative fraction. The receptor comes from a woman aged 25 to 39 in good health. The V gene is TRBV7-2, the J gene TRBJ1-1, with D possibly TRBD1 on 5 matching bases. The CDR3 DNA sequence: TGTGCCAGCAGCTTGAGGGGCATGAACACTGAAGCTTTCTTT. Translated: CASSLRGMNTEAFF.